Shown below are 27 T cell receptor beta chains from a single sample sequenced in a study of cytomegalovirus exposure and HLA in healthy donors. Assay: immunoSEQ multiplex PCR; the TCRdb copy retains only in-frame clones and omits some. This table holds about 330,000 clones, 87% found once. Sequences were obtained from PBMCs. The receptors derive from a woman aged 25 to 39 in good health and CMV-seropositive.

The rearrangement uses TRBV4-2 and TRBJ2-7; D gene ambiguous. The germline gives CDR1 LGHNA, CDR2 YNFKEQ. Trimming shortened V by 1 base and J by 0 bases, and 19 bases separated the two germline ends. The CDR3 sequence is 18 residues long. CDR3 in amino acids: CASSQVAHRPDFSYEQYF. The CDR3 nucleotides are TGTGCCAGCAGCCAAGTGGCCCATCGTCCAGATTTCTCCTACGAGCAGTACTTC.

The V and J genes are TRBV11-2 and TRBJ2-7; maybe TRBD2 (6 bases). The CDR3 is made up of 12 amino acids. From germline, CDR1 is SGHAT and CDR2 FQNNGV. V was trimmed by 8 bases and J by 0 bases, leaving 8 bases between them. CDR3 sequence (DNA): TGTGCCAGCCGGGAGAACTCCTACGAGCAGTACTTC. Protein sequence: CASRENSYEQYF.

This chain uses TRBV27 with TRBJ1-2; D may be TRBD1 (5 bases). V was shortened by 3 bases and J by 8 bases, with 25 bases between the two germline ends. CDR3 size: 17 residues. Germline values: CDR1 MNHEY, CDR2 SMNVEV (reference sequence). The CDR3 protein is CASSFHRDRDKVVGYTF. The CDR3 nucleotides read TGTGCCAGCAGTTTTCATCGGGACCGCGACAAGGTCGTAGGCTACACCTTC.

This sequence joins TRBV11-3 and TRBJ2-5, with D hard to call. Germline CDR1 reads SGHNT; CDR2 reads YENEEA. Deletions cut 1 base from V and 2 bases from J, with 17 bases between. CDR3 length equals 17 residues. The chain's CDR3 is CASSLGVAGTSQETQYF. The CDR3 DNA is TGTGCCAGCAGCTTAGGAGTTGCCGGCACTTCACAAGAGACCCAGTACTTC.

The rearrangement uses TRBV9 and TRBJ1-4, with TRBD1 as a possible D gene (5 bases). V was pared by 4 bases and J by 12 bases, with 19 bases between. Germline lookup yields CDR1 SGDLS and CDR2 YYNGEE. The CDR3 is made up of 14 amino acids. The CDR3 nucleotides are TGTGCCAGCAGCTCAGACTCCGGGGCAGCAGAACTGTTTTTT. Translating gives CASSSDSGAAELFF.

The chain combines TRBV7-2 with TRBJ2-5, with 7 bases matching TRBD2. The CDR3 is 12 residues long. Per the germline V gene, CDR1 is SGHTA and CDR2 is FQGNSA. V shed 7 bases and J 5 bases; nucleotides not matched to a gene: 4. The CDR3 region has the DNA TGTGCCAGCAACTGGGGGGGGGAGACCCAGTACTTC. Its protein product is CASNWGGETQYF.

This rearrangement joins TRBV15 to TRBJ2-5; the match to TRBD1 covers 7 bases. CDR1 and CDR2 (germline): LNHNV, YYDKDF (reference sequence). This CDR3 has 12 residues. V dropped 5 bases and J dropped 5; count of bases not matched to a gene: 2. The CDR3 DNA follows: TGTGCCACCAGCGACAGGGCGGAGACCCAGTACTTC. Encoded protein: CATSDRAETQYF.

The chain combines TRBV18 with TRBJ2-7; 11 bases line up with TRBD2. Germline CDR1 and CDR2: KGHSH and LQKENI. The V gene end was trimmed by 3 bases and the J gene end by 4 bases; junction bases not matched to a gene: 2. The CDR3 contains 14 residues. The CDR3 protein is CASSPTSGVYEQYF. CDR3 nucleotide sequence: TGTGCCAGCTCACCGACTAGCGGGGTATACGAGCAGTACTTC.

The genes are TRBV9 and TRBJ1-2, with TRBD1 identical over 7 bases. The CDR3 is 16 amino acids. Germline-derived CDR1 and CDR2 are SGDLS and YYNGEE. The ends lost 4 bases at V and 6 bases at J; junction bases unmatched: 15. This CDR3 reads CASSLIPLDRRNGYTF. The CDR3 DNA follows: TGTGCCAGCAGCCTCATACCGTTGGACAGGCGGAATGGCTACACCTTC.

This chain connects TRBV29-1 to TRBJ2-7; TRBD1 aligns across 8 bases. With V trimmed by 6 bases and J by 6 bases, 7 bases remained unmatched. From germline, CDR1 is SQVTM and CDR2 ANQGSEA. The CDR3 totals 12 residues. The CDR3 nucleotides read TGCAGCGTGGTGGACAGGGTGAGCGAGCAGTACTTC. This gives the protein CSVVDRVSEQYF.

The chain couples TRBV7-9 to TRBJ2-7, with a tentative D call TRBD1 (6 bases). Trimming removed 4 bases from V and 0 bases from J, with 19 bases in between. Germline CDR1 is SEHNR and CDR2 is FQNEAQ (reference sequence). The CDR3 is made up of 17 amino acids. CDR3: CASSSTRTGKDSYEQYF. The CDR3 region has the DNA TGTGCCAGCAGCTCAACTCGCACAGGGAAGGACTCCTACGAGCAGTACTTC.

The chain recombines TRBV13 with TRBJ2-7, with TRBD2 as a possible D gene (6 bases). Trimming shortened V by 4 bases and J by 3 bases, and 16 bases separated the two germline ends. Germline V lookup: CDR1 PRHDT, CDR2 FYEKMQ (reference sequence). This CDR3 region has 15 residues. The CDR3 DNA reads as TGTGCCAGCAGCTCCTCGGGGTGGCGGGACTACGAGCAGTACTTC. It specifies CASSSSGWRDYEQYF. Looking up the rest from reference TRBV13 and TRBJ2-7 gives the full variable domain: AAGVIQSPRHLIKEKRETATLKCYPIPRHDTVYWYQQGPGQDPQFLISFYEKMQSDKGSIPDRFSAQQFSDYHSELNMSSLELGDSALYFCASSSSGWRDYEQYFGPGTRLTVT.

The chain couples TRBV6-6 to TRBJ1-2; D might be TRBD1 (5 bases). Trimming left V 2 bases short and J 5 bases short, with 15 bases between. The germline V gene has CDR1 MNHNY and CDR2 SVGAGI (reference sequence). CDR3 length: 15 amino acids. The CDR3 region is CASSYRTRNGYGYTF. CDR3 coding DNA: TGTGCCAGCAGTTACAGGACACGTAATGGGTATGGCTACACCTTC.

This clone was picked up one time. The V call is TRBV4-3, the J call TRBJ1-2; possible D gene TRBD1, 6 bases. The CDR3 spans 18 residues. Germline V gene lookup returns CDR1 LGHNA and CDR2 YSLEER. V was cut by 0 bases and J by 0 bases, with 17 bases left in between. Here the CDR3 DNA reads TGCGCCAGCAGCCAAGATGCTCCACGCCGACAGGCTAACTATGGCTACACCTTC. It encodes CASSQDAPRRQANYGYTF.

This chain uses TRBV6-1 with TRBJ2-7; D gene unclear. The CDR3 length is 11 residues. Germline values: CDR1 MNHNS, CDR2 SASEGT. V was pared by 6 bases and J by 2 bases, with 5 bases between. The CDR3 nucleotides read TGTGCCAGCAGGACCCCCTACGAGCAGTACTTC. Its protein is CASRTPYEQYF.

The count of this clone is one. The chain employs TRBV5-1 and TRBJ2-1; 16 bases fit TRBD2. Per the germline V gene, CDR1 is SGHRS and CDR2 is YFSETQ. The CDR3 contains 16 residues. The junction had 4 bases not matched to a gene; V was cut back by 3 bases and J by 7 bases. Here the CDR3 DNA reads TGCGCCAGCAGCTCGGGACTAGCGGGAGGGCCTAATGAGCAGTTCTTC. Protein product: CASSSGLAGGPNEQFF.

The V gene is TRBV4-2, the J gene TRBJ1-5, with D possibly matching TRBD1 (5 bases). CDR1 LGHNA and CDR2 YNFKEQ come from the germline V gene. The ends were cut back, 5 bases at V and 8 bases at J, with 19 bases in the middle. The CDR3 has 15 residues. The CDR3 spells CASSTGGGTVEPQHF. In nucleotides, the CDR3 is TGTGCCAGCAGCACCGGGGGAGGGACGGTAGAGCCCCAGCATTTT.

The chain uses TRBV2 and TRBJ2-1; 7 nucleotides line up with TRBD1. V trimming: 3 bases; J trimming: 6 bases; junction bases outside the gene matches: 8. The CDR3 runs 15 residues. CDR1 is SNHLY, CDR2 FYNNEI, per germline. The CDR3 nucleotides are TGTGCCAGCAGTGATCAGGGGGTTTCGATCAATGAGCAGTTCTTC. Translation: CASSDQGVSINEQFF. Complete variable domain (other parts from reference TRBV2 and TRBJ2-1): EPEVTQTPSHQVTQMGQEVILRCVPISNHLYFYWYRQILGQKVEFLVSFYNNEISEKSEIFDDQFSVERPDGSNFTLKIRSTKLEDSAMYFCASSDQGVSINEQFFGPGTRLTVL.

The genes are TRBV29-1 and TRBJ1-1, with D uncertain. Per the germline V gene, CDR1 is SQVTM and CDR2 is ANQGSEA. Trimming removed 5 bases at V and 6 bases at J, with 10 bases between. This CDR3 spans 11 amino acids. The CDR3 DNA reads as TGCAGCGTTCCCTTCTTGGCTGAAGCTTTCTTT. Protein: CSVPFLAEAFF.

The chain couples TRBV5-6 to TRBJ2-1, with D possibly matching TRBD1 (6 bases). This CDR3 is 13 amino acids long. Trimming removed 4 bases at V and 4 bases at J, with 9 bases between. The V gene's germline CDR1 is SGHDT and CDR2 YYEEEE. The CDR3 loop reads CASSRRGYNEQFF. CDR3 DNA: TGTGCCAGCAGCCGTAGGGGGTACAATGAGCAGTTCTTC.

V usage is TRBV15 and J usage is TRBJ1-1; D is possibly TRBD1 (6 bases). Germline CDR1 is LNHNV and CDR2 is YYDKDF (reference sequence). Trimming cost V 4 bases and J 2 bases, with 26 bases left between them. The CDR3 is 19 residues long. CDR3 DNA sequence: TGTGCCACCAGCAAACCGGGACAAGGGACCGGGAAAAGAAACACTGAAGCTTTCTTT. It encodes CATSKPGQGTGKRNTEAFF.

The chain employs TRBV14 and TRBJ2-1; TRBD2 matches at 9 bases. CDR3 length equals 15 residues. With V trimmed by 4 bases and J by 1 base, 2 bases remained unmatched. Germline CDR1 and CDR2: SGHDN and FVKESK. The CDR3 nucleotides read TGTGCCAGCAGCCGCCTAGCGGGGTCCTACAATGAGCAGTTCTTC. Its protein product is CASSRLAGSYNEQFF.

This chain joins TRBV9 and TRBJ2-3; TRBD2 might be the D (6 bases). With 0 bases removed from V and 4 bases from J, the gap between germline ends came to 12 bases. CDR3 length: 15 residues. In germline, CDR1 is SGDLS, CDR2 YYNGEE. CDR3 DNA: TGTGCCAGCAGCGTAGGTGGGGGGTTGGCAGATACGCAGTATTTT. Amino acids: CASSVGGGLADTQYF.

This chain links TRBV13 with TRBJ1-2; D is ambiguous. Germline V gene sequence: CDR1 PRHDT, CDR2 FYEKMQ (reference sequence). This CDR3 comprises 14 residues. V was clipped by 4 bases and J by 2 bases, with 11 bases between them. The CDR3 loop reads CASSSGPTNYGYTF. Here the CDR3 DNA reads TGTGCCAGCAGCTCTGGGCCGACCAACTATGGCTACACCTTC. The full variable domain, in which reference TRBV13 and TRBJ1-2 provide the parts outside the CDR3, is AAGVIQSPRHLIKEKRETATLKCYPIPRHDTVYWYQQGPGQDPQFLISFYEKMQSDKGSIPDRFSAQQFSDYHSELNMSSLELGDSALYFCASSSGPTNYGYTFGSGTRLTVV.

The chain is built from TRBV7-6 and TRBJ1-1; TRBD1 is a possible D gene (5 bases). V lost 1 base to trimming and J lost 3 bases, with 9 bases between them. This CDR3 is 14 amino acids long. Germline-derived CDR1 and CDR2 are SGHVS and FNYEAQ. The CDR3 sequence is CASSLERGDTEAFF. The CDR3 region has the DNA TGTGCCAGCAGCTTAGAGCGAGGGGACACTGAAGCTTTCTTT.

The rearrangement joins TRBV4-2 to TRBJ2-3; the D call may be TRBD1 or TRBD2 (5 bases each). Germline V gene lookup returns CDR1 LGHNA and CDR2 YNFKEQ. This CDR3 region has 15 residues. The germline V and J ends were trimmed by 6 bases and 6 bases, with 19 bases remaining between them. The CDR3 DNA reads TGTGCCAGCAGTCTACCGGGACCCCCACCGGATACGCAGTATTTT. Amino acids: CASSLPGPPPDTQYF.

Only a few counts were recorded for this clone. The chain carries TRBV7-2 and TRBJ2-7; 8 bases fit TRBD2. CDR1 is SGHTA, CDR2 FQGNSA, per germline. Trimming cost V 2 bases and J 6 bases; bases outside gene matches: 15. The CDR3 is 17 residues long. CDR3 loop: CASSLYGQLAGWGEQYF. The CDR3 region has the DNA TGTGCCAGCAGCTTATACGGACAGCTAGCGGGTTGGGGCGAGCAGTACTTC.